Listed below are T cell receptor beta chains from one sample, sequenced in a study of blood T cell repertoires in COVID-19. Profiled with immunoSEQ multiplex PCR; TCRdb holds only in-frame clones, not every one. The sample includes 200,000 to 250,000 clones, around 87% of them seen just once. The source material was PBMCs or T cells enriched from blood (not recorded which). These receptors were collected from a young woman with acute COVID-19. The CDR3 runs from the conserved cysteine through the conserved F or W. The D gene is left open where the match is weak. Not all rows give a size; the values are once, few, many and, for expanded clones, a class.

v_call: TRBV19
d_call: TRBD1
clone_size: once
j_call: TRBJ1-5
cdr3_nt: TGTGCCAGTAACAAGCCGGGACAGGGAGGTCAGCCCCAGCATTTT
cdr3_aa: CASNKPGQGGQPQHF

v_call: TRBV9
d_call: -
clone_size: few
j_call: TRBJ2-1
cdr3_nt: TGTGCCAGCAGCGTAGCAGTATTGGACTTAAGCAATGAGCAGTTCTTC
cdr3_aa: CASSVAVLDLSNEQFF

v_call: TRBV11-2
d_call: TRBD2
clone_size: once
j_call: TRBJ2-7
cdr3_nt: TGTGCCAGCAGCCATGGGAGGGTAGCGGGGGGGAACGAGCAGTACTTC
cdr3_aa: CASSHGRVAGGNEQYF

v_call: TRBV27
d_call: -
clone_size: -
j_call: TRBJ2-1
cdr3_nt: TGTGCCAGCAGCCCCAGCGGGCGGAGCTCCTACAATGAGCAGTTCTTC
cdr3_aa: CASSPSGRSSYNEQFF

v_call: TRBV2
d_call: TRBD2
clone_size: -
j_call: TRBJ2-1
cdr3_nt: TGTGCCGGCTCCACGGGAGGTGATAGTGAGCAGTTCTTC
cdr3_aa: CAGSTGGDSEQFF

v_call: TRBV29-1
d_call: -
clone_size: -
j_call: TRBJ1-4
cdr3_nt: TGCAGCGCCAAAAATAATGAAAAACTGTTTTTT
cdr3_aa: CSAKNNEKLFF

v_call: TRBV18
d_call: TRBD1
clone_size: few
j_call: TRBJ1-4
cdr3_nt: TGTGCCACCCGACAGGGAACTAATGAAAAACTGTTTTTT
cdr3_aa: CATRQGTNEKLFF

v_call: TRBV6-6
d_call: TRBD2
clone_size: many
j_call: TRBJ2-3
cdr3_nt: TGTGCCAGCAGTTACTGGCGGGAGGGCCCAACAGATACGCAGTATTTT
cdr3_aa: CASSYWREGPTDTQYF

v_call: TRBV3-1/TRBV3-2
d_call: TRBD1
clone_size: -
j_call: TRBJ1-2
cdr3_nt: TGTGCCAGCAGCCAAGACCGGGACAGGGGGCGGGATGGCTACACCTTC
cdr3_aa: CASSQDRDRGRDGYTF

v_call: TRBV2
d_call: TRBD1
clone_size: -
j_call: TRBJ2-3
cdr3_nt: TGTGCCAGCGGAGTGCGCACAGGGGGCCGGTTATTGGATACGCAGTATTTT
cdr3_aa: CASGVRTGGRLLDTQYF

v_call: TRBV7-8
d_call: -
clone_size: few
j_call: TRBJ1-2
cdr3_nt: TGTGCCAGCAGCTTCAGACAGGATGCTAACTATGGCTACACCTTC
cdr3_aa: CASSFRQDANYGYTF

v_call: TRBV28
d_call: TRBD1
clone_size: few
j_call: TRBJ1-5
cdr3_nt: TGTGCCAGCAGCCCGGGGACAGGAACACCGCATCAGCCCCAGCATTTT
cdr3_aa: CASSPGTGTPHQPQHF

v_call: TRBV3-1/TRBV3-2
d_call: TRBD2
clone_size: -
j_call: TRBJ2-1
cdr3_nt: TGTGCCAGCAGCGCCACTAGCGGCTACTACAATGAGCAGTTCTTC
cdr3_aa: CASSATSGYYNEQFF

v_call: TRBV6-5
d_call: TRBD1
clone_size: -
j_call: TRBJ1-1
cdr3_nt: TGTGCCAGCAGCATTGACAGGGGGACTGAAGCTTTCTTT
cdr3_aa: CASSIDRGTEAFF

v_call: TRBV18
d_call: TRBD1
clone_size: -
j_call: TRBJ1-1
cdr3_nt: TGTGCCAGCTCACCACCGAATGGACAGGTTAGAGCTTTCTTT
cdr3_aa: CASSPPNGQVRAFF

v_call: TRBV11-2
d_call: TRBD2
clone_size: -
j_call: TRBJ2-1
cdr3_nt: TGTGCCAGCAGCTCGGGACTAGCGGCCAATGAGCAGTTCTTC
cdr3_aa: CASSSGLAANEQFF

v_call: TRBV28
d_call: TRBD1
clone_size: -
j_call: TRBJ1-6
cdr3_nt: TGTGCCAGCAGTTACACAGGGGGCGCGGGTTCACCCCTCCACTTT
cdr3_aa: CASSYTGGAGSPLHF

v_call: TRBV5-1
d_call: -
clone_size: -
j_call: TRBJ2-5
cdr3_nt: TGCGCCAGCAGCTCCTCAGCCGGGGAGACCCAGTACTTC
cdr3_aa: CASSSSAGETQYF

v_call: TRBV7-9
d_call: -
clone_size: -
j_call: TRBJ2-4
cdr3_nt: TGTGCCAGCAGCCCGCGGGGCGCTTTGCAGAACATTCAGTACTTC
cdr3_aa: CASSPRGALQNIQYF

v_call: TRBV27
d_call: -
clone_size: -
j_call: TRBJ2-2
cdr3_nt: TGTGCCAGCAGTTTCCAGCGGAGCACGAACACCGGGGAGCTGTTTTTT
cdr3_aa: CASSFQRSTNTGELFF

v_call: TRBV28
d_call: TRBD1
clone_size: once
j_call: TRBJ1-5
cdr3_nt: TGTGCCAGCACGCACCGGGACAGGGGGCGCGGCAGCAATCAGCCCCAGCATTTT
cdr3_aa: CASTHRDRGRGSNQPQHF

v_call: TRBV7-6
d_call: -
clone_size: -
j_call: TRBJ1-5
cdr3_nt: TGTGCCAGCAGCGCGGCGCCTAGCAATCAGCCCCAGCATTTT
cdr3_aa: CASSAAPSNQPQHF